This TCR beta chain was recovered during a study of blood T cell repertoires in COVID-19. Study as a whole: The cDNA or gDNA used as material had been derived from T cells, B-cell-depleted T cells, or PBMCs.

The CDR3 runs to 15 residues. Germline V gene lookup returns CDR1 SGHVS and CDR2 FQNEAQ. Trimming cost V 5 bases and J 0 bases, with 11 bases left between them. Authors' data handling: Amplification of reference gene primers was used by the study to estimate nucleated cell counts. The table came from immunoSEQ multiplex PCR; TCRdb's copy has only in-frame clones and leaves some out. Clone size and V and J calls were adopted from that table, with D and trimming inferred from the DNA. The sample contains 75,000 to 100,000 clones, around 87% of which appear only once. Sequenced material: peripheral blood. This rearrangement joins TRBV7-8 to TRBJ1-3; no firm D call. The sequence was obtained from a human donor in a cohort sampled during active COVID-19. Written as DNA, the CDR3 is TGTGCCAGCAGCCCCCGTCACAGCTCTGGAAACACCATATATTTT. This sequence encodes CASSPRHSSGNTIYF.